This T cell receptor (beta chain) was documented in a study of CD8+ T cells in alopecia areata. Reverse transcription of extracted RNA yielded cDNA, which provided the sequencing template. Sequenced by immunoSEQ multiplex PCR; TCRdb stores in-frame clones only, minus some. The data show 80,000 to 100,000 clones, roughly 42% seen once. The sorting of PBMCs gave CD4+ and CD8+ T cells. V was shortened by 6 bases and J by 4 bases, with 15 bases between the two germline ends. CDR1 and CDR2 from the germline V gene are SQVTM and ANQGSEA. This CDR3 contains 13 residues. The sequence came from a human donor with alopecia areata. The V call is TRBV29-1, the J call TRBJ1-1; D remains ambiguous. Sequenced input: CD4+ T cells sorted from blood. The DNA of the CDR3 is TGCAGCGTCCGGCCTGGGCTGGGCACTGAAGCTTTCTTT. Protein product: CSVRPGLGTEAFF.